This entry lists 5 T cell receptor beta chains sequenced from one sample in a study of T cells in Graves' hyperthyroidism and ophthalmopathy. TCR beta CDR3 regions were amplified from RNA transcripts. RT-PCR in the first round (using the HTBI primer set) targeted the TCR CDR3. TCRdb re-derived calls from the multiplex PCR reads in MiXCR, one entry per CDR3 protein. This table holds about 380,000 distinct CDR3 sequences, approximately 15% found once. The sequenced sample consisted of blood. The receptors here all came from a woman aged 55-75 years with Graves' hyperthyroidism.

The rearrangement uses TRBV11-1 and TRBJ2-7; D perhaps matches TRBD1 (5 bases). CDR3 length equals 16 residues. V dropped 1 base and J dropped 0 bases, with 13 bases sitting between them. Germline V lookup: CDR1 SGHAT, CDR2 FQDESV (reference sequence). The CDR3 sequence is CASSLGPGKSSYEQYF. CDR3 DNA sequence: TGTGCCAGCAGCTTAGGGCCAGGGAAGAGCTCCTACGAGCAGTACTTC.

The chain has TRBV6-1 and TRBJ1-4; no definite D call. CDR1 MNHNS and CDR2 SASEGT come from the germline V gene. The V and J ends lost 6 bases and 9 bases respectively, with 5 bases between them. This CDR3 comprises 10 residues. The CDR3 sequence: CASSAKKLFF. CDR3 coding DNA: TGTGCCAGCAGCGCAAAAAAACTGTTTTTT.

This clonotype was recorded at least ten times. The CDR3 nucleotides are TGTGCCAGCAGTGTTGGCGAGCAGTACTTC. This translates into CASSVGEQYF. This sequence joins TRBV2 and TRBJ2-7; D gene unclear. With 4 bases removed from V and 6 bases from J, the gap between germline ends came to 4 bases. The germline gives CDR1 SNHLY, CDR2 FYNNEI. The CDR3 extends over 10 amino acids.

The chain couples TRBV6-6 to TRBJ2-1; 7 nucleotides align to TRBD2. CDR3 size: 15 residues. The germline V gene encodes CDR1 MNHNY and CDR2 SVGAGI (reference sequence). The V and J ends lost 2 bases and 5 bases, in that order; junction bases with no gene match: 6. DNA for the CDR3: TGTGCCAGCAGTTACATGCCTAGCGGAAACAATGAGCAGTTCTTC. This gives the protein CASSYMPSGNNEQFF.

This clonotype appeared many times. The chain joins TRBV11-2 to TRBJ2-3; 7 nucleotides match TRBD1. The CDR3 is 15 amino acids. The V gene's germline CDR1 is SGHAT and CDR2 FQNNGV. The ends lost 5 bases at V and 2 bases at J; junction bases unmatched: 7. CDR3 in amino acids: CASSPRGGPTDTQYF. CDR3 nucleotides: TGTGCCAGCAGCCCCAGAGGGGGCCCCACAGATACGCAGTATTTT.